This T cell receptor beta chain came from a study of a mutant IDH1 vaccine in newly diagnosed glioma. Germline lookup yields CDR1 SGDLS and CDR2 YYNGEE. The CDR3 spans 15 residues. The V gene lost 0 bases and the J gene lost 0 bases, with 6 bases spanning the gap. Time point given: week 5, during vaccination. Each dose of the vaccine consisted of 300 ug of mutant IDH1 20-mer peptide, with topical imiquimod. The method was immunoSEQ multiplex PCR; TCRdb's version includes in-frame clones alone and lacks a portion of them. This sample yields 30,000 to 35,000 clones, of which roughly 56% are seen a single time; around 10% belongs to the top ten. With regard to this clone: Its matching antigen is unknown.

V gene TRBV9 combines with J gene TRBJ2-2, with D possibly matching TRBD2 (5 bases). The sequence was obtained from a woman younger than 35 with glioma. The specimen comprised PBMCs, sampled from a glioma patient whose treatment included an IDH1 peptide vaccine. The CDR3 sequence: CASSVGSANTGELFF. In nucleotides, the CDR3 is TGTGCCAGCAGCGTAGGTAGCGCGAACACCGGGGAGCTGTTTTTT. Full variable domain (rest looked up from reference TRBV9 and TRBJ2-2): DSGVTQTPKHLITATGQRVTLRCSPRSGDLSVYWYQQSLDQGLQFLIQYYNGEERAKGNILERFSAQQFPDLHSELNLSSLELGDSALYFCASSVGSANTGELFFGEGSRLTVL.